Listed below are T cell receptor beta chains from one sample, sequenced in a study of response to subunit inactivated influenza vaccine. TCRdb reprocessed the RT-PCR reads via MiXCR and lists one record per CDR3 protein. The table lists approximately 500,000 distinct CDR3 sequences, around 15% of them singletons. The source material was PBMCs from blood, sampled less than 13 days after vaccination. The source of these receptors is a man in his fifties who received an inactivated influenza vaccine. CDR3s include the opening cysteine and the closing phenylalanine or tryptophan. A D gene is named only where the DNA matches it firmly.

CDR3: CASSRGDSLTNEKLFF
D: TRBD1
V: TRBV9
length: 16
J: TRBJ1-4

CDR3: CSARGHETGNDQPQHF
D: TRBD1
V: TRBV20-1
length: 16
J: TRBJ1-5

CDR3: CASSFLTGEFQETQYF
D: TRBD1
V: TRBV7-9
length: 16
J: TRBJ2-5

CDR3: CASSETGGPYNEQFF
D: TRBD2
V: TRBV7-9
length: 15
J: TRBJ2-1

CDR3: CSANKGSLLYEQYF
D: -
V: TRBV20-1
length: 14
J: TRBJ2-7

CDR3: CSVWGGMYEQYF
D: -
V: TRBV29-1
length: 12
J: TRBJ2-7

CDR3: CASSPETVAGYTF
D: -
V: TRBV7-9
length: 13
J: TRBJ1-2

CDR3: CASSPMGGLASDEQFF
D: -
V: TRBV4-3
length: 16
J: TRBJ2-1

CDR3: CAWISTDRLYGYTF
D: -
V: TRBV30
length: 14
J: TRBJ1-2

CDR3: CASSQDGYSNQPQHF
D: -
V: TRBV4-2
length: 15
J: TRBJ1-5

CDR3: CAISVYRGGTEAFF
D: TRBD1
V: TRBV10-3
length: 14
J: TRBJ1-1

CDR3: CASRPPGVPYNEQFF
D: -
V: TRBV6-1
length: 15
J: TRBJ2-1

CDR3: CASSQGQPDETQYF
D: -
V: TRBV3-1
length: 14
J: TRBJ2-5

CDR3: CSVRRGLGQPQHF
D: TRBD1
V: TRBV29-1
length: 13
J: TRBJ1-5

CDR3: CASSFGIPTYNEQFF
D: -
V: TRBV27
length: 15
J: TRBJ2-1

CDR3: CASIPGPLEGDTQYF
D: -
V: TRBV2
length: 15
J: TRBJ2-3

CDR3: CASSRTMYQETQYF
D: -
V: TRBV27
length: 14
J: TRBJ2-5

CDR3: CASSPRTGSSTDTQYF
D: TRBD1
V: TRBV5-1
length: 16
J: TRBJ2-3

CDR3: CASSAGAPVLPGELFF
D: -
V: TRBV4-3
length: 16
J: TRBJ2-2

CDR3: CASSYRDGQETQYF
D: -
V: TRBV5-1
length: 14
J: TRBJ2-5

CDR3: CASSKTGTEDGEQYF
D: TRBD1
V: TRBV5-1
length: 15
J: TRBJ2-7

CDR3: CASSLKGAGTGELFF
D: -
V: TRBV7-3
length: 15
J: TRBJ2-2

CDR3: CASSLAVGAYTEAFF
D: -
V: TRBV11-2
length: 15
J: TRBJ1-1

CDR3: CASSSSYRDRQYF
D: TRBD1
V: TRBV7-9
length: 13
J: TRBJ2-4

CDR3: CASTVRVQDGTQYF
D: -
V: TRBV12-3/TRBV12-4
length: 14
J: TRBJ2-3

CDR3: CSVAPRGSTDTQYF
D: -
V: TRBV29-1
length: 14
J: TRBJ2-3

CDR3: CASSLPAGKQFF
D: -
V: TRBV7-2
length: 12
J: TRBJ2-1

CDR3: CSARQAGITF
D: -
V: TRBV20-1
length: 10
J: TRBJ1-2

CDR3: CSAVPGAGGYNEQFF
D: TRBD2
V: TRBV20-1
length: 15
J: TRBJ2-1

CDR3: CASSGQGYTGELFF
D: TRBD1
V: TRBV5-1
length: 14
J: TRBJ2-2

CDR3: CASSAGQGRSPLHF
D: TRBD1
V: TRBV7-8
length: 14
J: TRBJ1-6

CDR3: CASSLTGDYGYTF
D: TRBD1
V: TRBV5-1
length: 13
J: TRBJ1-2

CDR3: CASSLDETEQFF
D: -
V: TRBV7-8
length: 12
J: TRBJ2-1

CDR3: CASSQVKVAGGLNEQYF
D: TRBD2
V: TRBV4-3
length: 17
J: TRBJ2-7

CDR3: CASSHRDRGTNEKLFF
D: TRBD1
V: TRBV4-3
length: 16
J: TRBJ1-4

CDR3: CASSLQGFGATSPLHF
D: -
V: TRBV5-1
length: 16
J: TRBJ1-6

CDR3: CAIRRTSGSVDEQFF
D: TRBD2
V: TRBV11-2
length: 15
J: TRBJ2-1

CDR3: CAWSRPGGLRTDTQYF
D: TRBD1
V: TRBV30
length: 16
J: TRBJ2-3

CDR3: CASSPGVGGNTIYF
D: -
V: TRBV12-3/TRBV12-4
length: 14
J: TRBJ1-3

CDR3: CASSPRGGQEETQYF
D: TRBD2
V: TRBV7-2
length: 15
J: TRBJ2-5

CDR3: CASSSYTNRAGGELFF
D: -
V: TRBV27
length: 16
J: TRBJ2-2

CDR3: CALCKIPSGGGEPPYGYTF
D: TRBD1
V: TRBV2
length: 19
J: TRBJ1-2

CDR3: CASRDFGGSNTGELFF
D: -
V: TRBV5-1
length: 16
J: TRBJ2-2

CDR3: CASSLGLSETQYF
D: -
V: TRBV12-3/TRBV12-4
length: 13
J: TRBJ2-5

CDR3: CSATGQGIGNQPQHF
D: TRBD1
V: TRBV20-1
length: 15
J: TRBJ1-5

CDR3: CSAHTGTGLGETQYF
D: TRBD1
V: TRBV20-1
length: 15
J: TRBJ2-5

CDR3: CSARDFGVTYEQYF
D: -
V: TRBV20-1
length: 14
J: TRBJ2-7

CDR3: CASSPQGTYEQYF
D: -
V: TRBV5-1
length: 13
J: TRBJ2-7

CDR3: CASSHDRPYEQYF
D: -
V: TRBV7-9
length: 13
J: TRBJ2-7

CDR3: CASRPTGAANEKLFF
D: TRBD1
V: TRBV12-3/TRBV12-4
length: 15
J: TRBJ1-4